These 18 T cell receptor beta chains were sequenced from one sample in a study of type 1 and type 2 diabetes patients. Amplification started from genomic DNA. Amplification of the beta chain CDR3 used 30 forward and 13 reverse multiplex primers. One entry per CDR3 protein results from TCRdb running MiXCR on the multiplex PCR reads. In the table there are 250,000 or so distinct CDR3 sequences, approximately 50% of which are singletons. The specimen sequenced was peripheral blood mononuclear cells (PBMCs). The source is a man between 18 and 35 years old with type 2 diabetes.

Points on this clonotype: A much larger clone differs from this one at a single base, so this may be a read error. CDR3 residues: CASSTYRTDTRYF. DNA for the CDR3: TGTGCCAGTAGTACATATAGGACAGATACGCGGTATTTT. The chain carries TRBV19 and TRBJ2-3; weak D call: TRBD1 (6 bases). CDR3 length: 13 residues. Germline V gene sequence: CDR1 LNHDA, CDR2 SQIVND (reference sequence).

The chain couples TRBV28 to TRBJ1-6, with TRBD1 matching over 9 bases. Germline V lookup: CDR1 MDHEN, CDR2 SYDVKM. CDR3 length equals 14 residues. With V trimmed by 4 bases and J by 7 bases, 2 bases remained unmatched. In nucleotides, the CDR3 is TGTGCCAGCAGTTGGGACAGGGCCAATTCACCCCTCCACTTT. Protein sequence: CASSWDRANSPLHF. Looking up the rest from reference TRBV28 and TRBJ1-6 gives the full variable domain: DVKVTQSSRYLVKRTGEKVFLECVQDMDHENMFWYRQDPGLGLRLIYFSYDVKMKEKGDIPEGYSVSREKKERFSLILESASTNQTSMYLCASSWDRANSPLHFGNGTRLTVT.

This clonotype has more than one count but fewer than ten. The chain is built from TRBV30 and TRBJ2-7; the D gene could be TRBD1 or TRBD2 (5 bases each). The CDR3 loop spans 13 amino acids. Germline V gene data show CDR1 as GTSNPN and CDR2 as SVGIG (reference sequence). V dropped 5 bases and J dropped 3 bases, with 14 bases sitting between them. The CDR3 sequence is CAWDGRGDYEQYF. Written as DNA, the CDR3 is TGTGCCTGGGACGGCCGGGGCGACTACGAGCAGTACTTC. Looking up the rest from reference TRBV30 and TRBJ2-7 gives the full variable domain: SQTIHQWPATLVQPVGSPLSLECTVEGTSNPNLYWYRQAAGRGLQLLFYSVGIGQISSEVPQNLSASRPQDRQFILSSKKLLLSDSGFYLCAWDGRGDYEQYFGPGTRLTVT.

J is TRBJ2-2 and V is TRBV10-1; TRBD2 matches 7 bases. This CDR3 has 16 residues. The V gene's germline CDR1 is WNHNN and CDR2 SYGVQD (reference sequence). Trimming cost V 7 bases and J 5 bases; bases outside gene matches: 13. The CDR3 is CASTGRTQGWTGELFF. The CDR3, as DNA: TGCGCCAGCACCGGGAGGACCCAAGGATGGACCGGGGAGCTGTTTTTT.

This clonotype was seen once. This rearrangement joins TRBV10-3 to TRBJ1-1, with 7 positions matching TRBD1. V shed 4 bases, J shed 2 bases, and the junction held 4 bases outside the gene matches. Germline V gene lookup returns CDR1 ENHRY and CDR2 SYGVKD. The CDR3 runs 14 residues. Here the CDR3 DNA reads TGTGCCATCAGTGTAGAGGGGGCTAACACTGAAGCTTTCTTT. Encoded protein: CAISVEGANTEAFF.

The chain couples TRBV7-2 to TRBJ2-7; D is uncertain. The length of the CDR3 is 17 residues. From germline, CDR1 is SGHTA and CDR2 FQGNSA. Trimming removed 0 bases at V and 0 bases at J, with 15 bases between. DNA of the CDR3: TGTGCCAGCAGCTTAGCGGCCGTCCTATTGAGCTCCTACGAGCAGTACTTC. As protein: CASSLAAVLLSSYEQYF.

The table lists this clonotype with a count of one. The chain employs TRBV20-1 and TRBJ2-3; D remains unclear. V was shortened by 1 base and J by 2 bases, with 10 bases between the two germline ends. Germline V gene lookup returns CDR1 DFQATT and CDR2 SNEGSKA (reference sequence). The CDR3 is 14 residues long. For the CDR3, the DNA is TGCAGTGCTAGAGTGGTTTCCCACACAGATACGCAGTATTTT. Amino acids: CSARVVSHTDTQYF.

Note on this clonotype: Germline is not matched at one junction end, which may reflect a read error. The chain carries TRBV12-3 or TRBV12-4 and TRBJ2-7, with a possible D match to TRBD1 (6 bases). The CDR3 sequence is 13 residues long. The CDR3 spells CATSDRTGYEQYF. As DNA, the CDR3 is TGTGCCACCAGTGACAGGACCGGATACGAGCAGTACTTC.

This clonotype was seen just once. The rearrangement uses TRBV19 and TRBJ2-1; D might be TRBD2 (6 bases). Germline V gives CDR1 LNHDA, CDR2 SQIVND (reference sequence). This CDR3 is 13 amino acids long. Trimming left V 4 bases short and J 7 bases short, with 11 bases between. Here the CDR3 DNA reads TGTGCCAGTAGTACAACTAGCTATAATGAGCAGTTCTTC. Its protein product is CASSTTSYNEQFF.

This clonotype was seen repeatedly, ten times or more. A junction end diverges from the germline sequence, so it may reflect a read error. This chain connects TRBV5-1 to TRBJ1-2, with D unclear. The V gene's germline CDR1 is SGHRS and CDR2 YFSETQ. This CDR3 contains 12 residues. The CDR3 sequence: CASSLVGYGYTF. For the CDR3, the DNA is TGTGCCAGCAGCTTAGTTGGCTATGGCTACACCTTC. The whole variable domain, remainder taken from reference TRBV5-1 and TRBJ1-2, is KAGVTQTPRYLIKTRGQQVTLSCSPISGHRSVSWYQQTPGQGLQFLFEYFSETQRNKGNFPGRFSGRQFSNSRSEMNVSTLELGDSALYLCASSLVGYGYTFGSGTRLTVV.

This clonotype was seen a few times. This chain connects TRBV2 to TRBJ2-7; tentatively, D is TRBD2 (5 bases). Germline V gives CDR1 SNHLY, CDR2 FYNNEI. The CDR3 is made up of 12 amino acids. Deletions cut 6 bases from V and 6 bases from J, with 12 bases between. The CDR3 loop is CASRGSTGEQYF. In DNA form, the CDR3 reads TGTGCCAGCAGGGGGAGTACTGGCGAGCAGTACTTC.

The genes are TRBV15 and TRBJ2-5; 12 positions match TRBD2. J lost 2 bases, V lost 3 bases, and 10 bases had no gene match. Germline loops: CDR1 LNHNV, CDR2 YYDKDF (reference sequence). CDR3 size: 18 residues. CDR3 bases: TGTGCCACCAGCAGGAGCGCGACTAGCGGGGGCCATCAAGAGACCCAGTACTTC. Encoded protein: CATSRSATSGGHQETQYF.

This chain uses TRBV24-1 with TRBJ2-3, with no clear D. V was shortened by 5 bases and J by 4 bases, with 12 bases between the two germline ends. The CDR3 is 14 residues long. Per germline, CDR1 KGHDR and CDR2 SFDVKD. CDR3 in DNA: TGTGCCACCAGTGTTGACGGAGCATCAGATACGCAGTATTTT. Amino acid sequence: CATSVDGASDTQYF.

This chain joins TRBV27 and TRBJ2-3; TRBD1 is a possible D gene (5 bases). The germline V gene encodes CDR1 MNHEY and CDR2 SMNVEV (reference sequence). The V end was cut by 1 base, the J end by 3 bases, with 8 bases between. This CDR3 has 14 residues. The CDR3 protein is CASSLFQGTDTQYF. The CDR3 region has the DNA TGTGCCAGCAGTTTATTCCAGGGAACAGATACGCAGTATTTT.

In regard to this clonotype: The final CDR3 position lacks the conserved phenylalanine or tryptophan, pointing to a likely read error. J is TRBJ1-1 and V is TRBV19, with D hard to call. This CDR3 is 13 amino acids long. Trimming took 6 bases from V and 3 from J, leaving 11 bases between them. Germline V gives CDR1 LNHDA, CDR2 SQIVND (reference sequence). For the CDR3, the DNA is TGTGCCAGTAGAGGAAGGATCGACACTGAAGCTTTCTAT. Amino acid sequence: CASRGRIDTEAFY.

The CDR3 nucleotides read TGCAGTGCTAGAGGGACAGATTTCTACGAGCAGTACTTC. Translation gives CSARGTDFYEQYF. This sequence joins TRBV20-1 and TRBJ2-7, with D perhaps TRBD1 (6 bases). Germline CDR1 is DFQATT and CDR2 is SNEGSKA (reference sequence). CDR3 length equals 13 residues. The V gene lost 1 base and the J gene lost 3 bases, with 10 bases spanning the gap.

V and J are TRBV28 and TRBJ2-6; D gene unclear. The V end was cut by 8 bases, the J end by 4 bases, with 6 bases between. Per germline, CDR1 MDHEN and CDR2 SYDVKM. The CDR3 extends over 12 amino acids. The CDR3 region has the DNA TGTGCCAGCGGTGGAGGGGCCAACGTCCTGACTTTC. Translated: CASGGGANVLTF.

As for this clonotype: As the CDR3 is not closed by the conserved phenylalanine or tryptophan, this likely results from a read error. The chain couples TRBV6-5 to TRBJ2-6; D is tentatively TRBD1 or TRBD2 (5 bases each). V lost 6 bases and J 6 bases, leaving 12 bases between the germline ends. The CDR3 covers 14 residues. From germline, CDR1 is MNHEY and CDR2 SVGAGI. CDR3 sequence (DNA): TGTGCCAGCAGACTAGGGGCGACGGCCAACGTCCTGACTTCC. The encoded protein is CASRLGATANVLTS.